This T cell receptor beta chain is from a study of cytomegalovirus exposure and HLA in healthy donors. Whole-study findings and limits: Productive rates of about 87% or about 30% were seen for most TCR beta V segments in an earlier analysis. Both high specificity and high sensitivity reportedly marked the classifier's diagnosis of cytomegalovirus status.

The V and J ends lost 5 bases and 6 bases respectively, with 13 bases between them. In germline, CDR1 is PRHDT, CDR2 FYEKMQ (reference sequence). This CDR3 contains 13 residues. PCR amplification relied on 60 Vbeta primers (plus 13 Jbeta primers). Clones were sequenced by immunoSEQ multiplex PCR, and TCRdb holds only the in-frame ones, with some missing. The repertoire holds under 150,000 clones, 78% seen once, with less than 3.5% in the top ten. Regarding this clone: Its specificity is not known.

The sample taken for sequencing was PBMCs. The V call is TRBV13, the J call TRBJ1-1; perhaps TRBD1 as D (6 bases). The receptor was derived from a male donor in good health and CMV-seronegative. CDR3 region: CASSLSQGPEAFF. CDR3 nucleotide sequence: TGTGCCAGCAGCCTTTCACAGGGTCCTGAAGCTTTCTTT.